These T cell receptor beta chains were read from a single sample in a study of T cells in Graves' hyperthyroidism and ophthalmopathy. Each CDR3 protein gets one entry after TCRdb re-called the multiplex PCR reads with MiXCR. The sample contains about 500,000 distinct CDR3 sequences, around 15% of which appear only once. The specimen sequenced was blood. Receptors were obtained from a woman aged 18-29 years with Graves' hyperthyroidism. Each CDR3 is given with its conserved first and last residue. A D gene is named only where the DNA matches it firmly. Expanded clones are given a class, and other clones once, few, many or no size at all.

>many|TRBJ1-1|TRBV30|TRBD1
TGTGCCGGGGGGACAGGGAGCACTGAAGCTTTCTTT
CAGGTGSTEAFF
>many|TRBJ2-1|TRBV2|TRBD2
TGTGCCACCCTACTAGCCAGCGGGACCAAGAATGAGCAGTTCTTC
CATLLASGTKNEQFF
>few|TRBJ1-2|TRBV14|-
TGTGCCAGCAGCCAAGTGGAGTCGGCTGGCTACACCTTC
CASSQVESAGYTF
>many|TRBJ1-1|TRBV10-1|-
TGTGCCAGTAGTGCGGGACAGAACACTGAAGCTTTCTTT
CASSAGQNTEAFF
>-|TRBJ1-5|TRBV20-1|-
TGCAGTGCTTATTCCGGGGGGAACAATCAGCCCCAGCATTTT
CSAYSGGNNQPQHF
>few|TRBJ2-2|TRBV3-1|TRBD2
TGTGCCAGCCTTGCTAGCGGGAGAAAGGACACCGGGGAGCTGTTTTTT
CASLASGRKDTGELFF
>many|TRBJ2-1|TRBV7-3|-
TGTGCCAGCAGCTCGCATCCTGGCGGGCAATTCTACAATGAGCAGTTCTTC
CASSSHPGGQFYNEQFF
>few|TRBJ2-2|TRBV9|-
TGTGCCAGCAGCGTAGTCGACACCGAGGCGAACACCGGGGAGCTGTTTTTT
CASSVVDTEANTGELFF
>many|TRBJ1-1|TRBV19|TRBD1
TGTGCCAGTAGTCCAGACAGGGGATCGACTGAAGCTTTCTTT
CASSPDRGSTEAFF
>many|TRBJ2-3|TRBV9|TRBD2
TGTGCCAGCAGCGAAGCGGGAGTCAGGACAGATACGCAGTATTTT
CASSEAGVRTDTQYF
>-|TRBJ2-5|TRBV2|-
TGTGCCAGCAGTTACGAGGGGAGAGAGACCCAGTACTTC
CASSYEGRETQYF
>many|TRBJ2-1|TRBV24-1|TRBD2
TGTGCCACCTCGGATGGGGCTGGCATGGTGGGGACTAGCGGGACGTCAAGCTCCTACAATGAGCAGTTCTTC
CATSDGAGMVGTSGTSSSYNEQFF
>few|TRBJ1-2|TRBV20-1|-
TGCAGTGCCCTTGACGCCTCCTCTAACTATGGCTACACCTTC
CSALDASSNYGYTF
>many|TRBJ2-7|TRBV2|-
TGTGCCAGCAGTGAAGTAGCGGTCGCCTACGAGCAGTACTTC
CASSEVAVAYEQYF
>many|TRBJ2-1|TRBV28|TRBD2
TGTGCCAGCAGTTTAAGCCCTAGCGGGAACTACAATGAGCAGTTCTTC
CASSLSPSGNYNEQFF
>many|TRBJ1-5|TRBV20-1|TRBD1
TGCAGTGCTACAGACAGGGTTCAGCCCCAGCATTTT
CSATDRVQPQHF
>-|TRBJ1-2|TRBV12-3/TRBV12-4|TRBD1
TGTGCCAGCAGTTTAGGCCAACCCGGGACAGGGGGCTACTATGGCTACACCTTC
CASSLGQPGTGGYYGYTF
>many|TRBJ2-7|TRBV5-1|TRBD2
TGCGCCAGCAGCTTGGCCCCAGGGACTAGCTACTACGAGCAGTACTTC
CASSLAPGTSYYEQYF
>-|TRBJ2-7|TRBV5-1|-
TGCGCCAGCAGCTTGGCCGCAGGCGGCTCCTACGAGCAGTACTTC
CASSLAAGGSYEQYF
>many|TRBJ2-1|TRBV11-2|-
TGTGCCAGCTGCCGCGATATGGGACACAATGAGCAGTTCTTC
CASCRDMGHNEQFF
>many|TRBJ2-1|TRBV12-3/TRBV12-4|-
TGTGCCAGCAGGTTAGGAACCCCGTCAGCGTACAATGAGCAGTTCTTC
CASRLGTPSAYNEQFF
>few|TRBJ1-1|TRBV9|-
TGTGCCAGCAGCGTAGCGGGGGGACTCCTGAACACTGAAGCTTTCTTT
CASSVAGGLLNTEAFF
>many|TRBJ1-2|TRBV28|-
TGTGCCAGCAAGCGGGGCTATGAGACCAGGCAGGGCTACACCTTC
CASKRGYETRQGYTF
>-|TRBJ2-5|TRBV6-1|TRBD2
TGTGCCAGCAGTGGGACTAGCGGGCCTGGGACCCAGTACTTC
CASSGTSGPGTQYF
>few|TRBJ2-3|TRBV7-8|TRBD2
TGTGCCAGCAGGGATCTAGCGGAAAGCACAGATACGCAGTATTTT
CASRDLAESTDTQYF
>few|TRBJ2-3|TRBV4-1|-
TGCGCCAGCAGCCGAACAGGGATCACAGATACGCAGTATTTT
CASSRTGITDTQYF
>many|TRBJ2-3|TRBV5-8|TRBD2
TGTGCCAGCAGCCTACAAGCGGGGGGGGTTGGAGATACGCAGTATTTT
CASSLQAGGVGDTQYF
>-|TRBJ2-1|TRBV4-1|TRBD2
TGCGCCAGCAGCCAAGAAAAGGGACTAGCGGCTTCGTCGGAGCAGTTCTTC
CASSQEKGLAASSEQFF
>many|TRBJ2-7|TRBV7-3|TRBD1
TGTGCCAGCAGTTTCCCTGGGACAGGCAGCTCCTACGAGCAGTACTTC
CASSFPGTGSSYEQYF
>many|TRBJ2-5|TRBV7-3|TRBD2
TGTGCCAGCAGTCGGGGAAGCGGGGCCCAAGAGACCCAGTACTTC
CASSRGSGAQETQYF
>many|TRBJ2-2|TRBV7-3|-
TGTGCCAGCAGCTTCCCCCCAGGGGAGCTGTTTTTT
CASSFPPGELFF